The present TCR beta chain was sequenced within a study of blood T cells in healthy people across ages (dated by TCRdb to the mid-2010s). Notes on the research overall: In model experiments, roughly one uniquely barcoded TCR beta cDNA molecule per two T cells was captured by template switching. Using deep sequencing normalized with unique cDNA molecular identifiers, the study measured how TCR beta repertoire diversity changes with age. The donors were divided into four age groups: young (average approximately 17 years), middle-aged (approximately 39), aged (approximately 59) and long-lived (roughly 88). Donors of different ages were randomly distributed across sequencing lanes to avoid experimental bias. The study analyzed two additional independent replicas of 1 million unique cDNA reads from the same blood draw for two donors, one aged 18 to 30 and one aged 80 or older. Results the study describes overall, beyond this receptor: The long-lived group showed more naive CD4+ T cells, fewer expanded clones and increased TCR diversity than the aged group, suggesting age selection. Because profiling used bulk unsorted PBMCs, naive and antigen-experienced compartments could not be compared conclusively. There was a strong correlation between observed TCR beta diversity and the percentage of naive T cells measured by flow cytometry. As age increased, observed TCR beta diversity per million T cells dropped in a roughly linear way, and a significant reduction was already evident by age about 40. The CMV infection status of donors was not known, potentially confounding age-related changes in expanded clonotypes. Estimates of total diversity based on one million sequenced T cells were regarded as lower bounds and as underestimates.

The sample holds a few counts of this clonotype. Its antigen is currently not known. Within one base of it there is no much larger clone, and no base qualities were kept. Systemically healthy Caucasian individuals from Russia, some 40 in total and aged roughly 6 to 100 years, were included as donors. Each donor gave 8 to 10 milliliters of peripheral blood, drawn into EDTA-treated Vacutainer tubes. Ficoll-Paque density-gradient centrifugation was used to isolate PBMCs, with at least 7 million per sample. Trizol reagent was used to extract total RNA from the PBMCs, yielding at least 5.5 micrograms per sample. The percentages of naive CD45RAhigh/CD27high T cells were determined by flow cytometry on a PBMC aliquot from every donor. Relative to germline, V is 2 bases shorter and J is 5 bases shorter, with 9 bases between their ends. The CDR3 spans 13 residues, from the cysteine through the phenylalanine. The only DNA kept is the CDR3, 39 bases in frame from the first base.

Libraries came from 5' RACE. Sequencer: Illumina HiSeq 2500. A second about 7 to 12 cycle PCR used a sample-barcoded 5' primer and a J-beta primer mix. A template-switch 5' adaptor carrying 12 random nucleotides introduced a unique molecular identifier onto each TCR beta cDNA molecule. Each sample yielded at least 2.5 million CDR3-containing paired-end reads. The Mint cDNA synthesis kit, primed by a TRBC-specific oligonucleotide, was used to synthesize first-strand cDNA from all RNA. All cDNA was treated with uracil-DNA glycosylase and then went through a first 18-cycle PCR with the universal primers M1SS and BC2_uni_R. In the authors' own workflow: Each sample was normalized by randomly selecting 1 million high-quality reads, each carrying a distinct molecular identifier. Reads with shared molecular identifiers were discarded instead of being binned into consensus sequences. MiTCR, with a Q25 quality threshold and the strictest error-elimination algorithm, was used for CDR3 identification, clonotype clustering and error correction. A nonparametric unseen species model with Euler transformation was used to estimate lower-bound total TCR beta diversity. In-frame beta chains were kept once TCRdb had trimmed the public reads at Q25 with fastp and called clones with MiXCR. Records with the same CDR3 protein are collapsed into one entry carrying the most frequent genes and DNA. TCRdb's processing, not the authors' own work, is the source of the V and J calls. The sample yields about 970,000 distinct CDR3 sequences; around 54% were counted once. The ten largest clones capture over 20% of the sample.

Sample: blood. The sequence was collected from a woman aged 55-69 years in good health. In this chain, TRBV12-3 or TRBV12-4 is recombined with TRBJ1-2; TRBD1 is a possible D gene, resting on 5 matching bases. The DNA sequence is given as TGTGCCAGCAGTTTAAGGGGCGAGTATGGCTACACCTTC. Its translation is CASSLRGEYGYTF.